These 17 T cell receptor beta chains share one sample of origin, sequenced in a study of shared clonotypes between healthy human individuals. The naive CD8 subset, CD45RO-negative cells positively selected for CCR7, excluded terminally differentiated effector memory CD45RA+ cells. Clones were read by immunoSEQ multiplex PCR, and TCRdb kept only the in-frame ones, dropping some. The sample yields about 580,000 clones, roughly 98% seen once. The sample was naive CD8+ T cells sorted from blood. These receptors were obtained from a young man in good health.

J is TRBJ1-1 and V is TRBV9, with unresolved D. The CDR3 runs to 13 residues. The ends were cut back, 4 bases at V and 1 base at J, with 8 bases in the middle. Germline V gene sequence: CDR1 SGDLS, CDR2 YYNGEE. The CDR3 region is CASSPEGNTEAFF. The CDR3 region has the DNA TGTGCCAGCAGCCCGGAGGGGAACACTGAAGCTTTCTTT. Using reference TRBV9 and TRBJ1-1 for the parts outside the CDR3, the full variable domain is DSGVTQTPKHLITATGQRVTLRCSPRSGDLSVYWYQQSLDQGLQFLIQYYNGEERAKGNILERFSAQQFPDLHSELNLSSLELGDSALYFCASSPEGNTEAFFGQGTRLTVV.

This clone was seen once. The V call is TRBV5-4, the J call TRBJ2-7, with D tentatively TRBD2 (5 bases). Germline V gives CDR1 SGHNT, CDR2 YYREEE (reference sequence). This CDR3 contains 16 residues. V was cut by 4 bases and J by 6 bases, with 23 bases left in between. CDR3: CASSEPGSKGRSEQYF. DNA for the CDR3: TGTGCCAGCAGCGAACCGGGGAGCAAGGGAAGGTCCGAGCAGTACTTC.

The gene calls are TRBV27 and TRBJ2-6; D is undetermined. CDR1 is MNHEY and CDR2 is SMNVEV in the germline V gene (reference sequence). The V gene lost 2 bases and the J gene lost 9 bases, with 14 bases spanning the gap. This CDR3 contains 15 residues. The CDR3 loop reads CASSLRLPPGNVLTF. CDR3 coding DNA: TGTGCCAGCAGTTTACGGTTGCCACCGGGCAACGTCCTGACTTTC.

The rearrangement joins TRBV2 to TRBJ1-2; maybe TRBD1 (6 bases). Germline assignment: CDR1 SNHLY and CDR2 FYNNEI. The V end lost 2 bases, the J end lost 3 bases, and 13 bases lay between the germline ends. This CDR3 is built from 15 residues. CDR3 DNA sequence: TGTGCCAGCAGTGAATACCAGGGGTCCGACTATGGCTACACCTTC. Translated, it gives CASSEYQGSDYGYTF.

This clone occurred once. The chain couples TRBV10-2 to TRBJ2-3, with D perhaps TRBD1 or TRBD2 (6 bases each). From germline, CDR1 is WSHSY and CDR2 SAAADI. This CDR3 spans 17 amino acids. The V end lost 5 bases, the J end lost 6 bases, and 24 bases lay between the germline ends. CDR3 protein: CASSQIGQIQGGDTQYF. The CDR3 DNA sequence: TGCGCCAGCAGTCAGATTGGACAGATTCAAGGGGGGGATACGCAGTATTTT.

This sequence joins TRBV10-2 and TRBJ2-3, with unresolved D. With 8 bases removed from V and 3 bases from J, the gap between germline ends came to 12 bases. Germline V gives CDR1 WSHSY, CDR2 SAAADI. The CDR3 contains 13 residues. CDR3 loop: CASFVERTDTQYF. Here the CDR3 DNA reads TGCGCCAGCTTTGTTGAAAGGACAGATACGCAGTATTTT.

The chain is built from TRBV9 and TRBJ2-1, with a possible D match to TRBD1 (5 bases). The germline CDR1 and CDR2 sequences are SGDLS and YYNGEE. V was cut by 4 bases and J by 0 bases, with 11 bases left in between. The CDR3 loop spans 15 amino acids. The DNA for the CDR3 is TGTGCCAGCAGCTTACAGGCCAGCTCCTACAATGAGCAGTTCTTC. Its protein product is CASSLQASSYNEQFF. The full variable domain, rest sourced from reference TRBV9 and TRBJ2-1, is DSGVTQTPKHLITATGQRVTLRCSPRSGDLSVYWYQQSLDQGLQFLIQYYNGEERAKGNILERFSAQQFPDLHSELNLSSLELGDSALYFCASSLQASSYNEQFFGPGTRLTVL.

The chain carries TRBV7-8 and TRBJ2-1; D perhaps matches TRBD1 (7 bases). Trimming stripped 5 bases from V and 0 bases from J, with 11 bases between. The CDR3 extends over 15 amino acids. CDR1 is SGHVS, CDR2 FQNEAQ, per germline. The CDR3, as DNA: TGTGCCAGCAGCGGACAGGACTACTCCTACAATGAGCAGTTCTTC. This gives the protein CASSGQDYSYNEQFF.

This chain joins TRBV11-2 and TRBJ1-1, with D maybe TRBD1 (5 bases). CDR3 length equals 13 residues. Germline loops: CDR1 SGHAT, CDR2 FQNNGV. Trimming removed 5 bases from V and 6 bases from J, with 13 bases in between. CDR3 sequence (DNA): TGTGCCAGCAGCGGGGGAGGAGTACCTGAAGCTTTCTTT. It yields the protein CASSGGGVPEAFF.

The CDR3 loop reads CASSVKGLAGTYEQYF. The CDR3 DNA is TGTGCCAGCAGTGTCAAGGGACTAGCGGGTACCTACGAGCAGTACTTC. The chain recombines TRBV27 with TRBJ2-7, with 12 bases identical to TRBD2. Per the germline V gene, CDR1 is MNHEY and CDR2 is SMNVEV (reference sequence). V was clipped by 5 bases and J by 2 bases; unmatched bases: 7. The CDR3 loop spans 16 amino acids.

Comment on this clone: Other nucleotide sequences from this sample produce the same CDR3. The rearrangement joins TRBV9 to TRBJ2-1; D ambiguous. Trimming removed 0 bases at V and 0 bases at J, with 10 bases between. Germline values: CDR1 SGDLS, CDR2 YYNGEE. CDR3 length: 16 amino acids. For the CDR3, the DNA is TGTGCCAGCAGCGTAGACTCAGGAAGCTCCTACAATGAGCAGTTCTTC. This sequence encodes CASSVDSGSSYNEQFF.

This clone was seen just once. The rearrangement uses TRBV4-3 and TRBJ2-7, with 7 bases lining up with TRBD1. Unmatched junction bases numbered 4, after V lost 1 base and J lost 4 bases. Germline loops: CDR1 LGHNA, CDR2 YSLEER. The CDR3 is 14 residues long. Here the CDR3 DNA reads TGCGCCAGCAGCCAAGGGACAGGACTTTACGAGCAGTACTTC. Residues: CASSQGTGLYEQYF.

CDR3 nucleotide sequence: TGTGCCAGCAGTCCCGGGACTAGCCCCAATGAGCAGTTCTTC. It codes for CASSPGTSPNEQFF. V and J are TRBV27 and TRBJ2-1, with 9 positions matching TRBD2. The trim removed 5 bases at V and 6 bases at J, leaving 5 bases unmatched. Germline V CDR1 and CDR2: MNHEY, SMNVEV (reference sequence). CDR3 length: 14 residues.

The V call is TRBV27, the J call TRBJ2-1; TRBD2 matches at 7 bases. CDR3 length: 13 residues. V was clipped by 2 bases and J by 7 bases; unmatched bases: 2. The germline CDR1 and CDR2 sequences are MNHEY and SMNVEV (reference sequence). The DNA of the CDR3 is TGTGCCAGCAGTTTACTAGCGGATAATGAGCAGTTCTTC. It encodes CASSLLADNEQFF.

The chain combines TRBV5-6 with TRBJ2-7; perhaps TRBD2 as D (7 bases). In germline, CDR1 is SGHDT, CDR2 YYEEEE. The V end lost 3 bases, the J end lost 0 bases, and 13 bases lay between the germline ends. The CDR3 runs to 15 residues. The CDR3 reads CASSWGGGLSYEQYF. DNA for the CDR3: TGTGCCAGCAGCTGGGGAGGGGGTCTCTCCTACGAGCAGTACTTC.

This clone was recorded only once. The genes are TRBV27 and TRBJ2-1; unclear D gene. The CDR3 has 13 residues. The V and J ends lost 5 bases and 8 bases respectively, with 13 bases between them. Per germline, CDR1 MNHEY and CDR2 SMNVEV (reference sequence). CDR3 in DNA: TGTGCCAGCAGTCCCATCTGGTTGGATGAGCAGTTCTTC. It specifies CASSPIWLDEQFF.

This clone showed up just once. V is TRBV2 and J is TRBJ2-7, with 7 nucleotides matching TRBD1. The CDR3 sequence is 15 residues long. Trimming cost V 3 bases and J 0 bases; bases outside gene matches: 5. Germline lookup yields CDR1 SNHLY and CDR2 FYNNEI. The CDR3, as DNA: TGTGCCAGCAGTGACGACAGGGCAAGCTCCTACGAGCAGTACTTC. It codes for CASSDDRASSYEQYF.